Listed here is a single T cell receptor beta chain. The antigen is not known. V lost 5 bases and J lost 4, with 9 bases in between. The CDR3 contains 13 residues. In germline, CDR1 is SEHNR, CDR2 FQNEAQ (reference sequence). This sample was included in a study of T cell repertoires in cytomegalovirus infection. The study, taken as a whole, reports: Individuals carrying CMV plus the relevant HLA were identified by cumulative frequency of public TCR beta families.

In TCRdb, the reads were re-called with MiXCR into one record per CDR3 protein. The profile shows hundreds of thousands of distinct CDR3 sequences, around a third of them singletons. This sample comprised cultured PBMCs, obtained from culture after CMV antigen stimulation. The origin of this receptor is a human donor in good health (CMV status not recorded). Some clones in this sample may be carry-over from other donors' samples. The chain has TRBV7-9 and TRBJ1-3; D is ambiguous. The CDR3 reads CASSATGGNTIYF. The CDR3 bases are TGTGCCAGCAGCGCTACGGGGGGAAACACCATATATTTT.